The sequence of this T cell receptor beta chain was determined in a study of blood T cell repertoires in COVID-19. Trimming stripped 0 bases from V and 0 bases from J, with 10 bases between. The CDR3 length is 15 residues. The germline gives CDR1 SGHRS, CDR2 YFSETQ. Measured with immunoSEQ multiplex PCR; TCRdb has only the in-frame clones, and not every one. The table records 120,000 to 150,000 clones, roughly 80% of them present only once. This rearrangement joins TRBV5-1 to TRBJ2-7; D may be TRBD1 (5 bases). The receptor comes from a woman between 40 and 50 years old who had recovered from COVID-19. Input material: PBMCs or T cells enriched from blood (not recorded which). The CDR3 loop reads CASSLGGLGSYEQYF. In nucleotides, the CDR3 is TGCGCCAGCAGCTTGGGGGGCTTGGGCTCCTACGAGCAGTACTTC.